These T cell receptor beta chains were read from a single sample in a study of breast tumors, draining lymph nodes, adjacent tissues. TCRdb re-analysed the multiplex PCR reads in MiXCR, keeping a single row per CDR3 protein. Of about 200,000 distinct CDR3 sequences listed, around 29% are singletons. Input material: axillary lymph node tissue. These receptors came from a female donor with breast cancer. Some clones in this sample may be carry-over from other donors' samples. The CDR3 runs from the conserved cysteine through the conserved F or W. D genes are given only for firm matches. Size values are once, few and many counts, or a class for expanded clones, and some rows have none.

CDR3 protein: CASSEQGRGTEAFF
CDR3 DNA: TGTGCCAGTTCTGAACAGGGAAGAGGTACTGAAGCTTTCTTT
J gene: TRBJ1-1
V gene: TRBV19
clone size: few
D gene: .

CDR3 protein: CASSRTGTTEAFF
CDR3 DNA: TGTGCCAGCAGTCGGACAGGGACCACTGAAGCTTTCTTT
J gene: TRBJ1-1
V gene: TRBV6-2/TRBV6-3
clone size: few
D gene: TRBD1

CDR3 protein: CASRTGEVGNTEAFF
CDR3 DNA: TGTGCCAGCAGGACAGGTGAAGTGGGCAACACTGAAGCTTTCTTT
J gene: TRBJ1-1
V gene: TRBV2
clone size: many
D gene: .

CDR3 protein: CASSESISNTEAFF
CDR3 DNA: TGTGCCAGCAGCGAAAGCATATCTAACACTGAAGCTTTCTTT
J gene: TRBJ1-1
V gene: TRBV9
clone size: few
D gene: .

CDR3 protein: CASSCVGRGNNSPLHF
CDR3 DNA: TGTGCCAGCAGTTGCGTCGGCAGGGGCAATAATTCACCCCTCCACTTT
J gene: TRBJ1-6
V gene: TRBV6-5
clone size: once
D gene: .

CDR3 protein: CATSETFDRGHQGGYNEQFF
CDR3 DNA: TGTGCCACCAGTGAGACTTTTGACAGGGGCCATCAGGGGGGCTACAATGAGCAGTTCTTC
J gene: TRBJ2-1
V gene: TRBV24-1
clone size: .
D gene: TRBD1

CDR3 protein: CASSASGTSRGNEQFF
CDR3 DNA: TGTGCCAGCAGTGCCTCCGGGACTAGCCGAGGCAATGAGCAGTTCTTC
J gene: TRBJ2-1
V gene: TRBV12-3/TRBV12-4
clone size: many
D gene: TRBD2

CDR3 protein: CASSLAGLADHPEPQYF
CDR3 DNA: TGTGCCAGCAGCTTAGCGGGACTAGCGGATCACCCAGAGCCCCAGTACTTC
J gene: TRBJ2-5
V gene: TRBV7-8
clone size: .
D gene: TRBD2

CDR3 protein: CASSGTSATEAFF
CDR3 DNA: TGTGCCAGCTCCGGGACTTCGGCCACTGAAGCTTTCTTT
J gene: TRBJ1-1
V gene: TRBV6-2/TRBV6-3
clone size: few
D gene: .

CDR3 protein: CASSSDRGKTQYF
CDR3 DNA: TGTGCCAGCAGCTCCGACAGGGGGAAGACCCAGTACTTC
J gene: TRBJ2-5
V gene: TRBV5-4
clone size: many
D gene: TRBD1

CDR3 protein: CASGPFAGTSGSYEQYF
CDR3 DNA: TGTGCCAGCGGACCCTTCGCCGGGACTAGCGGATCCTACGAGCAGTACTTC
J gene: TRBJ2-7
V gene: TRBV6-2/TRBV6-3
clone size: .
D gene: TRBD2

CDR3 protein: CASSSVAGETDTQYF
CDR3 DNA: TGTGCCAGCAGCTCTGTGGCGGGAGAAACAGATACGCAGTATTTT
J gene: TRBJ2-3
V gene: TRBV11-2
clone size: many
D gene: TRBD2

CDR3 protein: CASSPLFQWGGKGSYNEQFF
CDR3 DNA: TGTGCCAGCTCACCCCTATTTCAGTGGGGGGGTAAAGGCTCCTACAATGAGCAGTTCTTC
J gene: TRBJ2-1
V gene: TRBV2
clone size: few
D gene: TRBD2

CDR3 protein: CASSLSRGRGNSPLHF
CDR3 DNA: TGTGCCAGCAGCTTAAGTAGAGGGAGAGGGAATTCACCCCTCCACTTT
J gene: TRBJ1-6
V gene: TRBV7-2
clone size: .
D gene: .

CDR3 protein: CASSLHSGTGDEKLFF
CDR3 DNA: TGTGCCAGCAGCCTACACTCCGGGACAGGGGATGAAAAACTGTTTTTT
J gene: TRBJ1-4
V gene: TRBV5-4
clone size: once
D gene: TRBD1

CDR3 protein: CASSRQGTTEAFF
CDR3 DNA: TGTGCCAGCAGTCGACAGGGTACCACTGAAGCTTTCTTT
J gene: TRBJ1-1
V gene: TRBV9
clone size: .
D gene: TRBD1

CDR3 protein: CACKRDTGLGYTF
CDR3 DNA: TGTGCCTGCAAAAGGGATACAGGTCTGGGCTACACCTTC
J gene: TRBJ1-2
V gene: TRBV19
clone size: many
D gene: .

CDR3 protein: CASRTPAANTGELFF
CDR3 DNA: TGTGCCAGCCGAACCCCGGCAGCGAACACCGGGGAGCTGTTTTTT
J gene: TRBJ2-2
V gene: TRBV2
clone size: many
D gene: .

CDR3 protein: CASSIRGTSSTDTQYF
CDR3 DNA: TGTGCCAGTAGTATAAGGGGGACCTCTAGCACAGATACGCAGTATTTT
J gene: TRBJ2-3
V gene: TRBV19
clone size: .
D gene: .

CDR3 protein: CATSRLAGRGGETQYF
CDR3 DNA: TGTGCCACTTCACGACTAGCGGGGAGGGGAGGTGAGACCCAGTACTTC
J gene: TRBJ2-5
V gene: TRBV6-6
clone size: many
D gene: TRBD2

CDR3 protein: CATSDLSRGEQFF
CDR3 DNA: TGTGCCACCAGTGACCTTTCACGGGGTGAGCAGTTCTTC
J gene: TRBJ2-1
V gene: TRBV24-1
clone size: many
D gene: .

CDR3 protein: CASRKGTSGSWSEQYF
CDR3 DNA: TGTGCCAGCAGAAAGGGAACTAGCGGGAGTTGGTCCGAGCAGTACTTC
J gene: TRBJ2-7
V gene: TRBV28
clone size: many
D gene: TRBD2

CDR3 protein: CASSHSLQTSGGYTF
CDR3 DNA: TGTGCCAGCAGTCACTCCTTACAGACATCCGGAGGCTACACCTTC
J gene: TRBJ1-2
V gene: TRBV6-5
clone size: .
D gene: .

CDR3 protein: CASGMGEGTEAFF
CDR3 DNA: TGTGCCAGTGGTATGGGGGAGGGCACTGAAGCTTTCTTT
J gene: TRBJ1-1
V gene: TRBV19
clone size: once
D gene: .

CDR3 protein: CASSLGGAAEQYF
CDR3 DNA: TGTGCCAGCAGCTTGGGAGGGGCTGCCGAGCAGTACTTC
J gene: TRBJ2-7
V gene: TRBV11-3
clone size: few
D gene: TRBD2

CDR3 protein: CSGGRGETQYF
CDR3 DNA: TGCAGCGGGGGGCGGGGAGAGACCCAGTACTTC
J gene: TRBJ2-5
V gene: TRBV29-1
clone size: many
D gene: .

CDR3 protein: CSAQPQGDVTSPLHF
CDR3 DNA: TGCAGTGCTCAGCCGCAGGGAGATGTCACTTCACCCCTCCACTTT
J gene: TRBJ1-6
V gene: TRBV20-1
clone size: many
D gene: .

CDR3 protein: CSATLRAGVGQPQHF
CDR3 DNA: TGCAGTGCTACCCTCCGGGCAGGGGTTGGACAGCCCCAGCATTTT
J gene: TRBJ1-5
V gene: TRBV20-1
clone size: .
D gene: .

CDR3 protein: CSAKRGRNTEAFF
CDR3 DNA: TGCAGTGCCAAAAGGGGGAGGAACACTGAAGCTTTCTTT
J gene: TRBJ1-1
V gene: TRBV20-1
clone size: .
D gene: .

CDR3 protein: CASSNDRNTEAFF
CDR3 DNA: TGTGCCAGCAGCAACGACAGGAACACTGAAGCTTTCTTT
J gene: TRBJ1-1
V gene: TRBV11-2
clone size: .
D gene: .

CDR3 protein: CASSPGRNNEQFF
CDR3 DNA: TGTGCCAGCAGCCCAGGAAGGAACAATGAGCAGTTCTTC
J gene: TRBJ2-1
V gene: TRBV16
clone size: few
D gene: .

CDR3 protein: CASSTGQGPYEQYF
CDR3 DNA: TGTGCCAGCAGCACAGGACAGGGACCCTACGAGCAGTACTTC
J gene: TRBJ2-7
V gene: TRBV13
clone size: many
D gene: TRBD1

CDR3 protein: CTLTSGEGNQPQHF
CDR3 DNA: TGCACCTTGACTAGCGGGGAGGGAAATCAGCCCCAGCATTTT
J gene: TRBJ1-5
V gene: TRBV20-1
clone size: .
D gene: .

CDR3 protein: CAISESPGEVPLHF
CDR3 DNA: TGTGCCATCAGTGAGTCGCCCGGTGAGGTACCCCTCCACTTT
J gene: TRBJ1-6
V gene: TRBV10-3
clone size: many
D gene: .

CDR3 protein: CASSRGTVKETQYF
CDR3 DNA: TGTGCCAGCAGCCGCGGGACGGTTAAAGAGACCCAGTACTTC
J gene: TRBJ2-5
V gene: TRBV7-8
clone size: many
D gene: .

CDR3 protein: CSARVGWAYGYTF
CDR3 DNA: TGCAGTGCTAGAGTTGGTTGGGCCTATGGCTACACCTTC
J gene: TRBJ1-2
V gene: TRBV20-1
clone size: many
D gene: .

CDR3 protein: CSAVLASGTYEQYF
CDR3 DNA: TGCAGTGCCGTCTTGGCTAGCGGCACCTACGAGCAGTACTTC
J gene: TRBJ2-7
V gene: TRBV20-1
clone size: many
D gene: TRBD2

CDR3 protein: CASSRGRGYLRLIRNTIYF
CDR3 DNA: TGTGCCAGCAGCAGAGGCAGGGGTTACCTCAGGTTGATCCGAAACACCATATATTTT
J gene: TRBJ1-3
V gene: TRBV2
clone size: .
D gene: .

CDR3 protein: CAISGETGVNEKLFF
CDR3 DNA: TGTGCCATCAGTGGAGAGACAGGGGTTAATGAAAAACTGTTTTTT
J gene: TRBJ1-4
V gene: TRBV10-3
clone size: .
D gene: TRBD1

CDR3 protein: CASRYRTNTEAFF
CDR3 DNA: TGCGCCAGCAGATATCGGACGAACACTGAAGCTTTCTTT
J gene: TRBJ1-1
V gene: TRBV10-2
clone size: few
D gene: .